This entry is about one TCR beta chain. This sample was taken from a study of OX40 agonist ivuxolimab in advanced cancers. Study overall: Ivuxolimab, which patients received intravenously every 2 weeks, was dosed at 0.01 to 10 mg/kg. A history of anti-PD-1, anti-PD-L1 or anti-CTLA-4 therapy was acceptable, and approximately 40% had some.

Losses at the gene ends were 1 base for V and 0 bases for J; bases not matched to a gene: 2. CDR1 is SGHVS, CDR2 FNYEAQ, per germline. This CDR3 comprises 15 residues. TCRdb's table, derived via immunoSEQ multiplex PCR, lists solely in-frame clones and lacks some. The sample consists of fewer than 35,000 clones, 80% to 90% of them appearing once. The chain combines TRBV7-6 with TRBJ2-5, with 7 bases lining up with TRBD1. The sequences come from CD4+ or CD8+ T cells sorted from blood, collected in a trial of the OX40 agonist ivuxolimab. This receptor was obtained from an adult with an advanced solid tumor such as melanoma, head and neck, liver or kidney cancer. The CDR3 DNA follows: TGTGCCAGCAGCTTAGGGGACAGCTACCAAGAGACCCAGTACTTC. Translation: CASSLGDSYQETQYF. Supplemented by reference TRBV7-6 and TRBJ2-5, the full variable domain reads GAGVSQSPRYKVTKRGQDVALRCDPISGHVSLYWYRQALGQGPEFLTYFNYEAQQDKSGLPNDRFSAERPEGSISTLTIQRTEQRDSAMYRCASSLGDSYQETQYFGPGTRLLVL.